These 19 T cell receptor beta chains originate from one sample sequenced in a study of blood T cell repertoires in COVID-19. This table comes from immunoSEQ multiplex PCR, and its TCRdb copy is limited to in-frame clones, with some not included. The sample has 250,000 or so clones, more than 85% seen once. The specimen was PBMCs or T cells enriched from blood (not recorded which). The receptor set was obtained from a man aged 40-55 years who had been exposed to COVID-19.

This clone was detected ten times or more. This chain joins TRBV7-9 and TRBJ2-3; D gene uncertain. V lost 8 bases to trimming and J lost 1 base, with 4 bases between them. This CDR3 is built from 11 residues. The germline CDR1 and CDR2 sequences are SEHNR and FQNEAQ (reference sequence). The CDR3 loop is CASLGTDTQYF. DNA for the CDR3: TGTGCCAGCCTCGGCACAGATACGCAGTATTTT.

The gene calls are TRBV7-9 and TRBJ1-1; perhaps TRBD1 as D (5 bases). CDR1 is SEHNR and CDR2 is FQNEAQ in the germline V gene (reference sequence). The V gene lost 4 bases and the J gene lost 7 bases, with 13 bases spanning the gap. The CDR3 has 13 amino acids. The CDR3 bases are TGTGCCAGCAGCTCGCGGGACGCCAGTGAAGCTTTCTTT. It specifies CASSSRDASEAFF.

The chain couples TRBV4-2 to TRBJ2-1; D uncertain. The V gene's germline CDR1 is LGHNA and CDR2 YNFKEQ. Trimming took 5 bases from V and 1 from J, leaving 15 bases between them. The CDR3 covers 16 residues. The CDR3 nucleotides are TGTGCCAGCAGCACCCAGCAAGCCGGGTCCTACAATGAGCAGTTCTTC. Translation gives CASSTQQAGSYNEQFF.

The V and J genes are TRBV6-2 or TRBV6-3 and TRBJ1-2; 10 nucleotides line up with TRBD1. J gave up 1 base and V 5 bases, and 10 bases lay outside the gene matches. This CDR3 has 17 amino acids. Per the germline V gene, CDR1 is MNHEY and CDR2 is SVGEGT. The CDR3 loop is CASSRTGTGALNYGYTF. The CDR3 DNA is TGTGCCAGCAGTCGGACCGGGACAGGGGCACTTAACTATGGCTACACCTTC.

The chain combines TRBV2 with TRBJ1-5; D may be TRBD1 (6 bases). The germline V gene encodes CDR1 SNHLY and CDR2 FYNNEI. The V and J ends lost 3 bases and 7 bases respectively, with 13 bases between them. The CDR3 consists of 14 residues. CDR3 amino acids: CASSEGAGGQPQHF. CDR3 DNA sequence: TGTGCCAGCAGTGAGGGGGCGGGGGGGCAGCCCCAGCATTTT.

The gene calls are TRBV10-3 and TRBJ2-3, with TRBD2 as a possible D gene (6 bases). CDR1 and CDR2 (germline): ENHRY, SYGVKD. Trimming left V 6 bases short and J 0 bases short, with 19 bases between. This CDR3 is 17 amino acids long. CDR3 loop: CAISHIPDGTSTDTQYF. The DNA of the CDR3 is TGTGCCATCAGCCACATCCCGGACGGGACTAGCACAGATACGCAGTATTTT.

CDR3 sequence (DNA): TGTGCCAGCAGCCTCAGCCCAAGCGGACATACGCAGTATTTT. It codes for CASSLSPSGHTQYF. The chain joins TRBV28 to TRBJ2-3; tentatively, D is TRBD2 (5 bases). The length of the CDR3 is 14 residues. The germline gives CDR1 MDHEN, CDR2 SYDVKM. The ends were cut back, 6 bases at V and 7 bases at J, with 17 bases in the middle.

The chain is built from TRBV29-1 and TRBJ1-1; 7 positions agree with TRBD1. Looked up from germline, CDR1 is SQVTM and CDR2 is ANQGSEA. V was pared by 7 bases and J by 3 bases, with 26 bases of the junction left unmatched. The CDR3 has 19 residues. The CDR3 sequence: CSAQSTRDSSHLGDTEAFF. The CDR3 DNA reads TGCAGCGCTCAATCTACTCGGGACAGCTCCCATCTAGGAGACACTGAAGCTTTCTTT.

The chain combines TRBV5-1 with TRBJ2-1; no reliable D call. The germline gives CDR1 SGHRS, CDR2 YFSETQ. The CDR3 is 12 residues long. V lost 0 bases, J lost 10 bases, and 8 bases lay in between. The CDR3 DNA reads TGCGCCAGCAGCTTGGGAGGAGTGGAGCAGTTCTTC. It specifies CASSLGGVEQFF.

The sample holds a few counts of this clone. The V and J genes are TRBV27 and TRBJ2-7; 8 nucleotides agree with TRBD1. Germline V CDR1 and CDR2: MNHEY, SMNVEV (reference sequence). There are 19 residues in the CDR3. J gave up 0 bases and V 0 bases, and 13 bases lay outside the gene matches. CDR3: CASSLSATGAIRSSYEQYF. Here the CDR3 DNA reads TGTGCCAGCAGTTTATCGGCGACAGGGGCGATCCGCAGCTCCTACGAGCAGTACTTC.

This clone was recorded once. This chain joins TRBV11-3 and TRBJ1-1; D call uncertain. Trimming pared 4 bases from V and 4 bases from J, leaving 13 bases between. Germline V lookup: CDR1 SGHNT, CDR2 YENEEA. The CDR3 length is 14 residues. The CDR3 loop reads CASSSEFGSTEAFF. In nucleotides, the CDR3 is TGTGCCAGCAGCTCAGAGTTTGGCAGCACTGAAGCTTTCTTT. Combining the CDR3 with reference TRBV11-3 and TRBJ1-1 gives the whole variable domain EAGVVQSPRYKIIEKKQPVAFWCNPISGHNTLYWYLQNLGQGPELLIRYENEEAVDDSQLPKDRFSAERLKGVDSTLKIQPAELGDSAVYLCASSSEFGSTEAFFGQGTRLTVV.

V is TRBV6-2 or TRBV6-3 and J is TRBJ2-1; D remains unclear. The length of the CDR3 is 16 residues. Germline V gives CDR1 MNHEY, CDR2 SVGEGT. Deletions cut 0 bases from V and 0 bases from J, with 9 bases between. The CDR3 protein is CASSYSSVSSYNEQFF. DNA for the CDR3: TGTGCCAGCAGTTACTCGAGTGTGAGCTCCTACAATGAGCAGTTCTTC.

The table lists this clone with a few counts. The rearrangement joins TRBV19 to TRBJ1-2, with TRBD1 matching over 12 bases. CDR1 and CDR2 from the germline V gene are LNHDA and SQIVND (reference sequence). There are 16 residues in the CDR3. J gave up 8 bases and V 3 bases, and 10 bases lay outside the gene matches. Written as DNA, the CDR3 is TGTGCCAGTAGTATGAGACCGGGACAGGGGGCTCTCGGCTACACCTTC. It yields the protein CASSMRPGQGALGYTF. The entire variable domain, with the rest obtained from reference TRBV19 and TRBJ1-2, is as follows: DGGITQSPKYLFRKEGQNVTLSCEQNLNHDAMYWYRQDPGQGLRLIYYSQIVNDFQKGDIAEGYSVSREKKESFPLTVTSAQKNPTAFYLCASSMRPGQGALGYTFGSGTRLTVV.

The rearrangement links TRBV7-2 to TRBJ2-5; D may be TRBD2 (5 bases). V lost 0 bases, J lost 1 base, and 6 bases lay in between. CDR3 length: 14 amino acids. The germline gives CDR1 SGHTA, CDR2 FQGNSA. CDR3 bases: TGTGCCAGCAGCTTAGCAAGCGGCCAAGAGACCCAGTACTTC. It specifies CASSLASGQETQYF.

As DNA, the CDR3 is TGTGCCTCGGGGAGAATGAACACTGAAGCTTTCTTT. Its translation: CASGRMNTEAFF. The chain links TRBV30 to TRBJ1-1; D not resolved. The germline CDR1 and CDR2 sequences are GTSNPN and SVGIG (reference sequence). The CDR3 is made up of 12 amino acids. The V end was cut by 7 bases, the J end by 0 bases, with 9 bases between.

The rearrangement joins TRBV27 to TRBJ2-7; 12 nucleotides match TRBD2. Trimming cost V 5 bases and J 5 bases; bases outside gene matches: 4. This CDR3 has 14 residues. Germline CDR1 and CDR2: MNHEY and SMNVEV (reference sequence). CDR3 sequence: CASSLAGGGHEQYF. CDR3 in DNA: TGTGCCAGCAGTCTAGCGGGAGGGGGCCACGAGCAGTACTTC.

The genes are TRBV7-2 and TRBJ1-2, with D possibly matching TRBD1 (5 bases). The V gene lost 0 bases and the J gene lost 7 bases, with 18 bases spanning the gap. The CDR3 runs to 16 residues. Germline CDR1 is SGHTA and CDR2 is FQGNSA. The CDR3 is CASSLALGFRGGGYTF. The CDR3 DNA is TGTGCCAGCAGCTTAGCTTTAGGATTTCGGGGGGGTGGCTACACCTTC.

The chain uses TRBV28 and TRBJ1-2; the D is unclear. Germline CDR1 and CDR2: MDHEN and SYDVKM. V lost 5 bases to trimming and J lost 8 bases, with 9 bases between them. The CDR3 is 11 residues long. The CDR3 DNA reads TGTGCCAGCAGTGTCAAACTCGGCTACACCTTC. Translating gives CASSVKLGYTF.

The V gene is TRBV4-2, the J gene TRBJ2-6; 7 nucleotides align to TRBD1. Germline V gene sequence: CDR1 LGHNA, CDR2 YNFKEQ. This CDR3 region has 17 residues. V trimming: 3 bases; J trimming: 0 bases; junction bases outside the gene matches: 5. The CDR3 bases are TGTGCCAGCAGCCACTCTCGACAGGGCTCTGGGGCCAACGTCCTGACTTTC. It yields the protein CASSHSRQGSGANVLTF.